This T cell receptor (beta chain) was sequenced during a study of response to subunit inactivated influenza vaccine (dated by TCRdb to the late 2010s). Study-wide context: To follow how T cells responded to a trivalent subunit inactivated influenza vaccine, the researchers relied on deep quantitative profiling of the T cell receptor repertoire. Here is what the overall study found, with its caveats: The authors suggested that each seasonal influenza vaccination may recruit only a limited number of new T cells.

This clonotype was picked up many times. The target of this receptor is not known. No much larger clone is present one base from it, and per-base qualities are unavailable. Library generation was performed with RT-PCR. The reads were generated on an Illumina HiSeq 2500. Clones were called with MiXCR by TCRdb after fastp trimmed the public reads at Q25, and only in-frame beta chains were retained. CDR3 protein sequences are deduplicated, and each keeps its most common genes and DNA. In this sample the table shows about 190,000 distinct CDR3 sequences, roughly an eighth of which occur a single time. Of the sample, roughly 24% falls within the top ten clones. A distance of 10 bases separates the germline ends of V and J, which lose 3 bases and 5 bases respectively. The CDR3 contains 12 residues, cysteine and phenylalanine counted. The DNA shown is the 36-base CDR3, in frame from base 1. Taken from the germline V gene, the CDR1 and CDR2 loops are SQVTM and ANQGSEA.

The rearrangement combines TRBV29-1 with TRBJ1-2, with the D segment identity uncertain. The TCR was taken from a man in his forties or fifties who received an inactivated influenza vaccine. Donor details come from another sample of the same person, matched by shared clones. The sequences come from CD8+ T cells sorted from PBMCs, collected 5 days after vaccination. The DNA sequence follows: TGCAGCGTTGAGTTACGGACGTATGGCTACACCTTC. This yields the protein CSVELRTYGYTF.